This TCR beta chain was found in a study of OX40 agonist ivuxolimab in advanced cancers. Study-level background: Under the entry rules, prior anti-PD-1, anti-PD-L1 or anti-CTLA-4 therapy was allowed, and roughly 39% had some. General study findings and limits: In the 0.1-3.0 mg/kg groups, partial responders showed among the lowest expansion. No determination was made of the antigen specificity of the expanded peripheral T cells.

On this clone: Its specificity is unknown.

Prior autoimmune disease or systemic immunosuppression barred patients. The CDR3 is 16 residues long. V lost 0 bases and J 1 base, leaving 10 bases between the germline ends. Germline V gives CDR1 LGHNA, CDR2 YSLEER. Sequencing was performed with immunoSEQ multiplex PCR; in TCRdb, only in-frame clones are kept and a portion is missing. The repertoire holds about 82,000 clones, 92% seen once, with less than 10% in the top ten. The source of this sequence is an adult with an advanced solid tumor such as melanoma, head and neck, liver or kidney cancer. This chain uses TRBV4-3 with TRBJ2-1; no reliable D call. The material was CD4+ or CD8+ T cells sorted from blood, obtained in a trial of the OX40 agonist ivuxolimab. CDR3 amino acids: CASSQESVLSYNEQFF. In nucleotides, the CDR3 is TGCGCCAGCAGCCAAGAGTCTGTCCTTTCCTACAATGAGCAGTTCTTC.